This TCR beta chain was identified during a study of T cell changes during pregnancy in multiple sclerosis. CDR1 and CDR2 from the germline V gene are SGHAT and FQDESV (reference sequence). The CDR3 is 13 amino acids. The germline V and J ends were trimmed by 1 base and 10 bases, with 13 bases remaining between them. Method: immunoSEQ multiplex PCR; TCRdb's copy keeps in-frame clones and lacks some. Of 51,000 or so clones detected, roughly 93% appear once; the ten largest clones hold approximately 1.9%. The sample here was peripheral blood, taken in the second trimester of pregnancy. The rearrangement uses TRBV11-1 and TRBJ1-1; tentative D call: TRBD1 (5 bases). The sequence derives from a female donor with multiple sclerosis, enrolled in a pregnancy study. CDR3: CASSLDPGFGAFF. In nucleotides, the CDR3 is TGTGCCAGCAGCTTAGATCCAGGGTTTGGAGCTTTCTTT.